A single sample gave rise to the 24 T cell receptor beta chains below, sequenced in a study of control samples from healthy donors and cancer patients. TCRdb's copy holds only in-frame clones and misses some; the assay was immunoSEQ multiplex PCR. The data show around 19,000 clones, around four fifths seen once. The sequencing sample was made of PBMCs. The receptors were gathered from a woman aged 70-85 years with lung cancer.

V and J are TRBV14 and TRBJ2-7, with 9 bases identical to TRBD2. Looked up from germline, CDR1 is SGHDN and CDR2 is FVKESK. J lost 4 bases, V lost 1 base, and 17 bases had no gene match. The CDR3 length is 19 residues. The DNA of the CDR3 is TGTGCCAGCAGCCAAGGTAGGGGAGGTTTAGCGGGGGATTCTTACGAGCAGTACTTC. This encodes CASSQGRGGLAGDSYEQYF.

This chain joins TRBV5-1 and TRBJ2-1; 8 positions agree with TRBD2. From germline, CDR1 is SGHRS and CDR2 YFSETQ. The junction had 11 bases not matched to a gene; V was cut back by 9 bases and J by 6 bases. This CDR3 contains 14 residues. The CDR3 nucleotides read TGCGCCACCCAGGAGCGGGAGTCCGGCAATGAGCAGTTCTTC. Translating gives CATQERESGNEQFF.

For the CDR3, the DNA is TGCAGCGTTGACGCCCCCACACGAACGAAAGAGACCCAGTACTTC. This translates into CSVDAPTRTKETQYF. The chain combines TRBV29-1 with TRBJ2-5; D gene unclear. Germline loops: CDR1 SQVTM, CDR2 ANQGSEA. V was shortened by 3 bases and J by 3 bases, with 17 bases between the two germline ends. This CDR3 spans 15 amino acids. Drawing the rest from reference TRBV29-1 and TRBJ2-5, the complete variable domain is SAVISQKPSRDICQRGTSLTIQCQVDSQVTMMFWYRQQPGQSLTLIATANQGSEATYESGFVIDKFPISRPNLTFSTLTVSNMSPEDSSIYLCSVDAPTRTKETQYFGPGTRLLVL.

The CDR3 DNA reads as TGTGCCATCACCTACGAGCAGTACTTC. This codes for CAITYEQYF. This sequence joins TRBV7-9 and TRBJ2-7; D is undetermined. The CDR3 totals 9 residues. Germline CDR1 is SEHNR and CDR2 is FQNEAQ (reference sequence). Trimming pared 10 bases from V and 2 bases from J, leaving 3 bases between.

V and J are TRBV15 and TRBJ2-7, with TRBD2 as a possible D gene (6 bases). Germline CDR1 is LNHNV and CDR2 is YYDKDF (reference sequence). V was trimmed by 9 bases and J by 1 base, leaving 19 bases between them. The CDR3 covers 15 residues. In DNA, the CDR3 is TGTGCCACGACAACTGGGGGGATAGATTCCTACGAGCAGTACTTC. It codes for CATTTGGIDSYEQYF.

The chain combines TRBV5-1 with TRBJ1-2; D is unresolved. V was clipped by 4 bases and J by 2 bases, with 12 bases between them. The CDR3 runs to 14 residues. Germline V gene lookup returns CDR1 SGHRS and CDR2 YFSETQ. CDR3: CASSVNGPNYGYTF. CDR3 DNA sequence: TGCGCCAGCAGCGTAAACGGACCGAACTATGGCTACACCTTC.

The chain joins TRBV7-9 to TRBJ1-5, with 9 bases identical to TRBD1. The germline CDR1 and CDR2 sequences are SEHNR and FQNEAQ (reference sequence). J lost 1 base, V lost 1 base, and 8 bases had no gene match. The CDR3 is 18 residues long. CDR3 coding DNA: TGTGCCAGCAGCTTAGGGACCGGGACAGGGACGAGCAATCAGCCCCAGCATTTT. It yields the protein CASSLGTGTGTSNQPQHF.

The chain links TRBV2 to TRBJ2-6; D tentatively reads TRBD1 or TRBD2 (5 bases each). The germline V gene encodes CDR1 SNHLY and CDR2 FYNNEI. The CDR3 has 14 amino acids. Trimming cost V 4 bases and J 4 bases, with 8 bases left between them. The CDR3 DNA follows: TGTGCCAGCAGTGGAGGGGAAGGGGCCAACGTCCTGACTTTC. Residues: CASSGGEGANVLTF.

This chain joins TRBV7-9 and TRBJ1-6, with a weak D call TRBD1 (5 bases). Per the germline V gene, CDR1 is SEHNR and CDR2 is FQNEAQ (reference sequence). This CDR3 is 15 amino acids long. V gave up 5 bases and J gave up 5 bases, with 13 bases separating them. The CDR3 DNA reads as TGTGCCAGCAGCCTAGTCGACAGAGATAATTCACCCCTCCACTTT. Translation gives CASSLVDRDNSPLHF.

The V call is TRBV6-1, the J call TRBJ1-2; no clear D. Germline CDR1 MNHNS, CDR2 SASEGT. The CDR3 spans 11 residues. Trimming took off 3 bases at V and 4 bases at J, with 3 bases between the two ends. The CDR3 region is CASSDIYGYTF. The DNA of the CDR3 is TGTGCCAGCAGTGACATCTATGGCTACACCTTC.

The chain has TRBV18 and TRBJ2-7; 7 positions agree with TRBD1. V gave up 2 bases and J gave up 4 bases; unmatched junction bases: 5. CDR1 KGHSH and CDR2 LQKENI come from the germline V gene. The CDR3 runs to 14 residues. The chain's CDR3 is CASSPWDSKYEQYF. The CDR3 bases are TGTGCCAGCTCACCATGGGACAGCAAATACGAGCAGTACTTC.

The chain combines TRBV4-3 with TRBJ2-4; D might be TRBD2 (6 bases). The CDR3 has 15 residues. Germline assignment: CDR1 LGHNA and CDR2 YSLEER. Trimming pared 4 bases from V and 8 bases from J, leaving 18 bases between. The CDR3 DNA is TGCGCCAGCAGCCTCAATGCGGGATCTTACCACATTCAGTACTTC. Its translation: CASSLNAGSYHIQYF.

The chain employs TRBV3-1 (or the pseudogene TRBV3-2) and TRBJ2-7, with unresolved D. This CDR3 has 14 amino acids. Trimming took 4 bases from V and 3 from J, leaving 13 bases between them. Germline CDR1 is LGHDT and CDR2 is YNNKEL (reference sequence). CDR3: CASSLTYQSYEQYF. In DNA form, the CDR3 reads TGTGCCAGCAGCCTAACGTACCAAAGCTACGAGCAGTACTTC.

This chain connects TRBV19 to TRBJ2-2; maybe TRBD1 (5 bases). This CDR3 has 13 amino acids. The V end lost 5 bases, the J end lost 4 bases, and 8 bases lay between the germline ends. Per germline, CDR1 LNHDA and CDR2 SQIVND (reference sequence). Here the CDR3 reads CASSFRGTGELFF. CDR3 sequence (DNA): TGTGCCAGTAGTTTTAGGGGCACCGGGGAGCTGTTTTTT.

This chain links TRBV29-1 with TRBJ2-5; 7 bases fit TRBD2. The length of the CDR3 is 13 residues. The germline V gene encodes CDR1 SQVTM and CDR2 ANQGSEA. V was pared by 6 bases and J by 2 bases, with 6 bases of the junction left unmatched. The DNA of the CDR3 is TGCAGCGTCCCGGGAGGCACTCAAGAGACCCAGTACTTC. Translated, it gives CSVPGGTQETQYF.

The CDR3 bases are TGTGCCAGCAGTAAAAGGACAGGCACGATTGATGGCTACACCTTC. It yields the protein CASSKRTGTIDGYTF. The rearrangement links TRBV6-2 or TRBV6-3 to TRBJ1-2, with 7 bases fitting TRBD1. CDR3 length: 15 residues. Trimming cost V 5 bases and J 6 bases; bases outside gene matches: 12. The germline gives CDR1 MNHEY, CDR2 SVGEGT.

Regarding this clone: The sample has other DNA sequences that encode this CDR3 too. The gene calls are TRBV5-1 and TRBJ2-3; TRBD1 agrees at 7 bases. Germline trimming cut 4 bases from V and 2 bases from J; bases unmatched to any gene: 4. Germline values: CDR1 SGHRS, CDR2 YFSETQ. This CDR3 is built from 14 residues. In nucleotides, the CDR3 is TGCGCCAGCAGCCTGGACAGGAACACAGATACGCAGTATTTT. Amino acids: CASSLDRNTDTQYF.

The V gene is TRBV4-3, the J gene TRBJ1-2; 7 positions agree with TRBD1. The CDR3 is made up of 14 amino acids. The junction had 6 bases not matched to a gene; V was cut back by 4 bases and J by 4 bases. Germline V gives CDR1 LGHNA, CDR2 YSLEER. This CDR3 is CASSRGGESYGYTF. Here the CDR3 DNA reads TGCGCCAGCAGCCGAGGGGGCGAAAGCTATGGCTACACCTTC.

This clone appeared a single time. J is TRBJ2-7 and V is TRBV28; 8 bases are shared with TRBD2. CDR1 MDHEN and CDR2 SYDVKM come from the germline V gene. CDR3 length: 16 amino acids. V shed 3 bases and J 0 bases; nucleotides not matched to a gene: 7. The CDR3 DNA follows: TGTGCCAGCAGTTTGGCGGGAGGTACTAGCTCCTACGAGCAGTACTTC. This sequence encodes CASSLAGGTSSYEQYF.

The CDR3 sequence is CASSRGRGTVNNEQFF. Here the CDR3 DNA reads TGTGCCAGCAGTCGGGGTCGAGGAACTGTGAACAATGAGCAGTTCTTC. The chain combines TRBV6-2 or TRBV6-3 with TRBJ2-1, with D possibly matching TRBD2 (5 bases). Trimming cost V 5 bases and J 5 bases, with 19 bases left between them. This CDR3 has 16 amino acids. In germline, CDR1 is MNHEY, CDR2 SVGEGT.

The rearrangement links TRBV5-1 to TRBJ1-5; D is ambiguous. V was shortened by 0 bases and J by 2 bases, with 6 bases between the two germline ends. The CDR3 sequence is 14 residues long. Germline V gene lookup returns CDR1 SGHRS and CDR2 YFSETQ. The CDR3 here is CASSLDSGNQPQHF. The CDR3 DNA sequence: TGCGCCAGCAGCTTGGACAGCGGCAATCAGCCCCAGCATTTT.

This sequence joins TRBV9 and TRBJ2-2; the D gene is possibly TRBD1 (6 bases). CDR3 length: 17 residues. The germline V gene has CDR1 SGDLS and CDR2 YYNGEE. Deletions cut 0 bases from V and 2 bases from J, with 14 bases between. CDR3 protein: CASSVAPGTSNTGELFF. CDR3 nucleotide sequence: TGTGCCAGCAGCGTAGCTCCAGGGACATCCAACACCGGGGAGCTGTTTTTT.

The CDR3 reads CASSQGLAGLYEQYF. The CDR3 DNA reads TGTGCCAGCAGCCAAGGACTAGCGGGACTCTACGAGCAGTACTTC. J is TRBJ2-7 and V is TRBV3-1 (or the pseudogene TRBV3-2), with TRBD2 matching over 11 bases. CDR1 LGHDT and CDR2 YNNKEL come from the germline V gene (reference sequence). The CDR3 consists of 15 residues. The V gene end was trimmed by 1 base and the J gene end by 3 bases; junction bases not matched to a gene: 2.

The rearrangement joins TRBV2 to TRBJ1-2; tentatively, D is TRBD1 (5 bases). Trimming took 6 bases from V and 7 from J, leaving 15 bases between them. CDR1 is SNHLY, CDR2 FYNNEI, per germline. There are 13 residues in the CDR3. Here the CDR3 DNA reads TGTGCCAGCAGCCTTGGGGGGAAGGCTGGCTACACCTTC. It yields the protein CASSLGGKAGYTF.